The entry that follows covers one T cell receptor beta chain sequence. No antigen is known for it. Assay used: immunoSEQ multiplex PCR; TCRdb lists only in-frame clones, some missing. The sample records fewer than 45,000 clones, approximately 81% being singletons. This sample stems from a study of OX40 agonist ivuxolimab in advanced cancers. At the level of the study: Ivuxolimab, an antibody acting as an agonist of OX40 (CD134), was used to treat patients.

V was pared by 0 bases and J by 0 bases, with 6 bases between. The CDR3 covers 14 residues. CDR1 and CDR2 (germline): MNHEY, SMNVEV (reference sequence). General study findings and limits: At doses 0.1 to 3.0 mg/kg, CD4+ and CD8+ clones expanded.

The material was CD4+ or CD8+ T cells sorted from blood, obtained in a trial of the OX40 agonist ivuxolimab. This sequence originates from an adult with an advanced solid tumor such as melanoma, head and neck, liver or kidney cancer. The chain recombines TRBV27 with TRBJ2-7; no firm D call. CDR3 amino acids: CASSLSISSYEQYF. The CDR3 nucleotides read TGTGCCAGCAGTTTATCCATCAGCTCCTACGAGCAGTACTTC.